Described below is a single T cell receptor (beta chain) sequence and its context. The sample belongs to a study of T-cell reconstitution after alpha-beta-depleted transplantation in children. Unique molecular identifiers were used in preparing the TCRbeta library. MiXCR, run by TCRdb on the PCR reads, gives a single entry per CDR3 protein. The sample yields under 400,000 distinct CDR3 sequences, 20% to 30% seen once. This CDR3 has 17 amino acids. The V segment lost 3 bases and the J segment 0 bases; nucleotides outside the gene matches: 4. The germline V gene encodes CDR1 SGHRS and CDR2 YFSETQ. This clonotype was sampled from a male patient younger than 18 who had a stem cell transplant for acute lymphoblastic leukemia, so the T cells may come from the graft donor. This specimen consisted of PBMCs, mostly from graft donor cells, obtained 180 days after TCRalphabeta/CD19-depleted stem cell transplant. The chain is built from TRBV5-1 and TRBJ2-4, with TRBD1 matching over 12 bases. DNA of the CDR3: TGCGCCAGCAGCTGGGACAGGGGGCCGCTAGCCAAAAACATTCAGTACTTC. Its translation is CASSWDRGPLAKNIQYF.